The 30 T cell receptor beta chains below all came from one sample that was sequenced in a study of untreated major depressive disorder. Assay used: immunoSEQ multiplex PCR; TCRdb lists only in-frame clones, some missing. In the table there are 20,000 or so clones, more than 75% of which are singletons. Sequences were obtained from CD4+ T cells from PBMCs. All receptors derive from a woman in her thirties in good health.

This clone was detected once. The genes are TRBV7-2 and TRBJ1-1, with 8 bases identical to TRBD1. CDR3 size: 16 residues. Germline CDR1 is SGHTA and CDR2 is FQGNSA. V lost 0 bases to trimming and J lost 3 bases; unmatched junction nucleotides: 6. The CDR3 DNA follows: TGTGCCAGCAGCTTAGCGTTGGGACAGGCATACACTGAAGCTTTCTTT. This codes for CASSLALGQAYTEAFF.

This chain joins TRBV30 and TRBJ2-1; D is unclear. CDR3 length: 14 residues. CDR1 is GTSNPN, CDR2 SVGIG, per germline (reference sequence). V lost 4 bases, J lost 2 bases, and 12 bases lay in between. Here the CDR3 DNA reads TGTGCCTGGAACAGAGGTGTCACCTACAATGAGCAGTTCTTC. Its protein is CAWNRGVTYNEQFF.

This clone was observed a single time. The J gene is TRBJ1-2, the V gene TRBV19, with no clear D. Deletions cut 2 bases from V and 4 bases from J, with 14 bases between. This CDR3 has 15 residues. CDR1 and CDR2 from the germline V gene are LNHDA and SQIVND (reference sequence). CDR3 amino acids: CASSIKPEPRYGYTF. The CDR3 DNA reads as TGTGCCAGTAGTATAAAACCGGAACCCCGCTATGGCTACACCTTC.

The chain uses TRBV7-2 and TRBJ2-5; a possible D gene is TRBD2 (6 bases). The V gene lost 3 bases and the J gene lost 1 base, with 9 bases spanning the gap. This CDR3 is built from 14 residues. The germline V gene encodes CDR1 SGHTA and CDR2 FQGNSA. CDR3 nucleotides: TGTGCCAGCAGCTTTGGCGGGGCCCAAGAGACCCAGTACTTC. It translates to CASSFGGAQETQYF.

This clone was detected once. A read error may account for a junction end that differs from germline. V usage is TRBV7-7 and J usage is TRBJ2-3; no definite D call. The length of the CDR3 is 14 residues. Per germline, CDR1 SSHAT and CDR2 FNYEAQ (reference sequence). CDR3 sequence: CASSLGTSTDTQYF. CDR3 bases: TGTGCTAGCAGCTTGGGAACTAGCACAGATACGCAGTATTTT.

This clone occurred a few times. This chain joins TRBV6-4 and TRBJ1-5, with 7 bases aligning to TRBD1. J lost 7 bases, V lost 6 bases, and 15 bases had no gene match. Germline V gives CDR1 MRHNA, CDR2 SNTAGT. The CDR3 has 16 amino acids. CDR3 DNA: TGTGCCAGCAGAACCCGAGGGGGCAGGGCTAAGCAGCCCCAGCATTTT. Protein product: CASRTRGGRAKQPQHF.

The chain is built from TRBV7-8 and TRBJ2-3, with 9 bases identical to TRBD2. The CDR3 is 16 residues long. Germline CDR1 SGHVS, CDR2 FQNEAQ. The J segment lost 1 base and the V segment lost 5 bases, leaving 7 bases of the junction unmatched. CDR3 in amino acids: CASSLLASGGTDTQYF. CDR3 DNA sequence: TGTGCCAGCAGCCTTCTAGCTAGCGGGGGCACAGATACGCAGTATTTT.

CDR3 DNA: TGTGCCAGTCGGGGGGCACGTCTCACCGGGGAGCTGTTTTTT. Its translation is CASRGARLTGELFF. The V call is TRBV2, the J call TRBJ2-2; possibly TRBD2 for D (7 bases). The V and J ends lost 9 bases and 4 bases respectively, with 15 bases between them. This CDR3 comprises 14 residues. From germline, CDR1 is SNHLY and CDR2 FYNNEI.

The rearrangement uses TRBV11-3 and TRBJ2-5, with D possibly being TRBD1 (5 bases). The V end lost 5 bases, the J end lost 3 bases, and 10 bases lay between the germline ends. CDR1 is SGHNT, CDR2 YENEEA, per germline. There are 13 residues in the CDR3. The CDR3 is CASSHGAEETQYF. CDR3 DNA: TGTGCCAGCAGCCATGGGGCGGAAGAGACCCAGTACTTC.

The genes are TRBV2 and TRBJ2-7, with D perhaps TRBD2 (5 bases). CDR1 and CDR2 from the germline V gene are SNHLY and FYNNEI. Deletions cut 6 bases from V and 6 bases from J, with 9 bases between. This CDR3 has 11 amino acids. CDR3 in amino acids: CASSVRGEQYF. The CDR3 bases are TGTGCCAGCAGCGTCCGGGGCGAGCAGTACTTC.

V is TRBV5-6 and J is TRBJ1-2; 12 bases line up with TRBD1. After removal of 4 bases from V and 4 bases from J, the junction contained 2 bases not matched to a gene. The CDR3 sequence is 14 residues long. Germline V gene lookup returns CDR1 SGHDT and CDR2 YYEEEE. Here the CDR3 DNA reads TGTGCCAGCAGCCGGGACAGGGGGCCCTATGGCTACACCTTC. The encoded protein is CASSRDRGPYGYTF.

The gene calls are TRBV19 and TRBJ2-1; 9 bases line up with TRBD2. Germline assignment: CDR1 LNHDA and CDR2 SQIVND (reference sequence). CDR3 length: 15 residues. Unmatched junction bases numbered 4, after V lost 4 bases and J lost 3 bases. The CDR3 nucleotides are TGTGCCAGTAGTAGCGGGGGGGCGTACTACAATGAGCAGTTCTTC. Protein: CASSSGGAYYNEQFF.

The CDR3 DNA follows: TGTGCCAGCAGCCCGTCTCCCGCAGATACGCAGTATTTT. As protein: CASSPSPADTQYF. The chain has TRBV14 and TRBJ2-3; D is unresolved. V was pared by 4 bases and J by 4 bases, with 9 bases between. The germline gives CDR1 SGHDN, CDR2 FVKESK. The CDR3 has 13 residues.

The CDR3 DNA reads TGTGCCAGCAGCCAAGGCGAGGGAGGGGAGACCCAGTACTTC. Protein sequence: CASSQGEGGETQYF. The rearrangement uses TRBV4-2 and TRBJ2-5; 7 bases line up with TRBD2. The CDR3 is made up of 14 amino acids. The germline CDR1 and CDR2 sequences are LGHNA and YNFKEQ. With V trimmed by 1 base and J by 5 bases, 4 bases remained unmatched.

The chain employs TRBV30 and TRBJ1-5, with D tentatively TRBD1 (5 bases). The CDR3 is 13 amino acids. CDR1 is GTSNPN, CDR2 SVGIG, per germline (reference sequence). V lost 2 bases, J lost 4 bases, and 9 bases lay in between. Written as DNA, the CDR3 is TGTGCCTGGAGTAAGGGGAAGAATCAGCCCCAGCATTTT. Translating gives CAWSKGKNQPQHF. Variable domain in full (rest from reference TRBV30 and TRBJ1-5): SQTIHQWPATLVQPVGSPLSLECTVEGTSNPNLYWYRQAAGRGLQLLFYSVGIGQISSEVPQNLSASRPQDRQFILSSKKLLLSDSGFYLCAWSKGKNQPQHFGDGTRLSIL.

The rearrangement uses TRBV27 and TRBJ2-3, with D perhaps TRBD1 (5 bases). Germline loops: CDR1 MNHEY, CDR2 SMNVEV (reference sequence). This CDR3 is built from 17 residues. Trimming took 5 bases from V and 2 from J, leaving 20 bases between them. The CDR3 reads CASSPPRQGTNTDTQYF. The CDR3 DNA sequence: TGTGCCAGCAGTCCCCCCCGGCAGGGCACTAACACAGATACGCAGTATTTT.

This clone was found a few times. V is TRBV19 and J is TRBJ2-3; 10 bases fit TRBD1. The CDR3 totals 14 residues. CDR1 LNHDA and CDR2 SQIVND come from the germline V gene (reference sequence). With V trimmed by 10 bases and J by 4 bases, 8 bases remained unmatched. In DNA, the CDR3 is TGTGCCACCGGGGACAGGGGTGGGCCAGATACGCAGTATTTT. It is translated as CATGDRGGPDTQYF.

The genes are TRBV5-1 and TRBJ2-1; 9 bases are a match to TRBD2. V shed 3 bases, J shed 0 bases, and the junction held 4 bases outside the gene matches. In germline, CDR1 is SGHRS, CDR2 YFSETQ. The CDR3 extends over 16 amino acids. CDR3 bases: TGCGCCAGCAGCTATATAGCGGGGGTCTCCTACAATGAGCAGTTCTTC. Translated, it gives CASSYIAGVSYNEQFF.

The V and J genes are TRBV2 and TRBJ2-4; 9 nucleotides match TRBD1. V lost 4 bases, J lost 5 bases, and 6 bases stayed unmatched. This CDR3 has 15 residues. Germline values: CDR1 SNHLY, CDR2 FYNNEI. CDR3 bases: TGTGCCAGCAGTGGGGATTGGACAGGGGAAAACATTCAGTACTTC. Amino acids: CASSGDWTGENIQYF. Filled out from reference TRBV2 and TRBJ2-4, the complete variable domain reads EPEVTQTPSHQVTQMGQEVILRCVPISNHLYFYWYRQILGQKVEFLVSFYNNEISEKSEIFDDQFSVERPDGSNFTLKIRSTKLEDSAMYFCASSGDWTGENIQYFGAGTRLSVL.

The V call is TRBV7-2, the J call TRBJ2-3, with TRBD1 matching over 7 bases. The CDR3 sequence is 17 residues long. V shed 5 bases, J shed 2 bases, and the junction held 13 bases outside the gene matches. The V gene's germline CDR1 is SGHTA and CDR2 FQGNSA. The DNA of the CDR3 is TGTGCCAGCAGCCCTAACGGCCCGACAGGGCCCACAGATACGCAGTATTTT. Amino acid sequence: CASSPNGPTGPTDTQYF. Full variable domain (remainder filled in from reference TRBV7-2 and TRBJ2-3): GAGVSQSPSNKVTEKGKDVELRCDPISGHTALYWYRQSLGQGLEFLIYFQGNSAPDKSGLPSDRFSAERTGGSVSTLTIQRTQQEDSAVYLCASSPNGPTGPTDTQYFGPGTRLTVL.

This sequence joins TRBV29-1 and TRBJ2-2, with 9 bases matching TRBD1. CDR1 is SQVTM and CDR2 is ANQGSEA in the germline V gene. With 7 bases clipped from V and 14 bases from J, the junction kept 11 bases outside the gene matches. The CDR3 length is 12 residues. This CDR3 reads CSALEGGQGLFF. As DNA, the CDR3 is TGCAGCGCCCTGGAGGGGGGACAGGGTCTGTTTTTT.

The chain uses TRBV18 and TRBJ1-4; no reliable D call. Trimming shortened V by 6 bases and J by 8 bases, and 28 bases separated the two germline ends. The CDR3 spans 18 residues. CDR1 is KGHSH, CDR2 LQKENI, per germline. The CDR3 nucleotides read TGTGCCAGCTCGAACCACGTGGTTACGGAGGGAAAGGTCGAAAAACTGTTTTTT. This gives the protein CASSNHVVTEGKVEKLFF.

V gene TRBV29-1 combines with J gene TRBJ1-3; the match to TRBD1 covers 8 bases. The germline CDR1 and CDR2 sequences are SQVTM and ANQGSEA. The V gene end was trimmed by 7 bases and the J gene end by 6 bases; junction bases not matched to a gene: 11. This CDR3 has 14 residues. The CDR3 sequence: CSAAGGILENTIYF. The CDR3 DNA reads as TGCAGCGCGGCAGGGGGCATTTTAGAAAACACCATATATTTT.

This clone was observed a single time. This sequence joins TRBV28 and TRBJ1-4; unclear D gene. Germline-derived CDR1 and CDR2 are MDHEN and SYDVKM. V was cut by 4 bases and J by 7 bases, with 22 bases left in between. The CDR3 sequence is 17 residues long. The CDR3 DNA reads TGTGCCAGCAGTTCCTCTAACTCAGGATCTCCTACTGAAAAACTGTTTTTT. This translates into CASSSSNSGSPTEKLFF. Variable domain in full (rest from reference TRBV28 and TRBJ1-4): DVKVTQSSRYLVKRTGEKVFLECVQDMDHENMFWYRQDPGLGLRLIYFSYDVKMKEKGDIPEGYSVSREKKERFSLILESASTNQTSMYLCASSSSNSGSPTEKLFFGSGTQLSVL.

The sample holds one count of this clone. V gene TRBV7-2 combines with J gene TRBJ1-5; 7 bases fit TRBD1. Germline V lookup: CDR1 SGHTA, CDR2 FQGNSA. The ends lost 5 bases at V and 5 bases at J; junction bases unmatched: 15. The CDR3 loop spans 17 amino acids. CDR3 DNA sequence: TGTGCCAGCAGCAGCCCTTCGAGGACAGGCGGGTATCAGCCCCAGCATTTT. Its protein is CASSSPSRTGGYQPQHF. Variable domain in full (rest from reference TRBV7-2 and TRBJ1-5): GAGVSQSPSNKVTEKGKDVELRCDPISGHTALYWYRQSLGQGLEFLIYFQGNSAPDKSGLPSDRFSAERTGGSVSTLTIQRTQQEDSAVYLCASSSPSRTGGYQPQHFGDGTRLSIL.

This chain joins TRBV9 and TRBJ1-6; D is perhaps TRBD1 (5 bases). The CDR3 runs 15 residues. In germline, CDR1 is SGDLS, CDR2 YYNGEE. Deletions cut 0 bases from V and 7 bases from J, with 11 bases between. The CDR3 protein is CASSVEGRGNSPLHF. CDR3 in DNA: TGTGCCAGCAGCGTAGAAGGCCGGGGGAATTCACCCCTCCACTTT.

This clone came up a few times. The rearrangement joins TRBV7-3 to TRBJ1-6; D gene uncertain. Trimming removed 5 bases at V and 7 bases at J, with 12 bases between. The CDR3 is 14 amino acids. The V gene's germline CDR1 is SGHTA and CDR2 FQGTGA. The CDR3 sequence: CASSLSFGNSPLHF. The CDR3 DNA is TGTGCCAGCAGCCTAAGTTTCGGCAATTCACCCCTCCACTTT. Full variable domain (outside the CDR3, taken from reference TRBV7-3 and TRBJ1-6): GAGVSQTPSNKVTEKGKYVELRCDPISGHTALYWYRQSLGQGPEFLIYFQGTGAADDSGLPNDRFFAVRPEGSVSTLKIQRTERGDSAVYLCASSLSFGNSPLHFGNGTRLTVT.

This CDR3 is CASTVAASSYEQYF. CDR3 nucleotide sequence: TGCGCCAGCACGGTGGCAGCTTCCTCCTACGAGCAGTACTTC. The rearrangement uses TRBV5-1 and TRBJ2-7; D unclear. This CDR3 is built from 14 residues. Germline CDR1 is SGHRS and CDR2 is YFSETQ. Trimming stripped 6 bases from V and 0 bases from J, with 13 bases between.

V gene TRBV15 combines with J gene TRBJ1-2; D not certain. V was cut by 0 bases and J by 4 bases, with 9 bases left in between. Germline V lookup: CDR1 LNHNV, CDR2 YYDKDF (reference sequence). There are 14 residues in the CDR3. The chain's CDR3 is CATSRDGGLYGYTF. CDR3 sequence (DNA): TGTGCCACCAGCAGAGATGGAGGACTCTATGGCTACACCTTC.

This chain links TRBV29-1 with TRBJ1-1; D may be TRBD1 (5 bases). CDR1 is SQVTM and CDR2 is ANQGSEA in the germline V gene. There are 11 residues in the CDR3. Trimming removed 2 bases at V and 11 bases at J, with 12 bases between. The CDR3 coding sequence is TGCAGCGTTGAAAGGGGCCAGGCGGCTTTCTTT. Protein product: CSVERGQAAFF.